The table lists the clone carrying this TCR beta chain with a count of one. Its antigen is currently unknown. Assay used: immunoSEQ multiplex PCR; TCRdb lists only in-frame clones, some missing. The sample includes some 2.1 million clones, roughly 93% of them seen just once. The data were taken from a study of shared clonotypes between healthy human individuals. Study-level findings and limits: As a rule, naive subsets had a larger estimated richness than memory subsets. Blood was the sole source, and tissue repertoires probably differ. Clonotypes that were shared across a handful of donors made up about 4.5% of naive CD4 clonotypes. Relative to clonotypes present in all four donors, those not shared had lower generation probabilities.

V gave up 0 bases and J gave up 5 bases, with 16 bases separating them. This CDR3 contains 17 residues. Germline lookup yields CDR1 ENHRY and CDR2 SYGVKD. Naive CD8 populations comprised CD45RO-negative cells positively selected for CCR7, excluding terminally differentiated effector memory CD45RA+ cells. This TCR came from a man younger than 35 in good health. Some clones in this sample may be carry-over from other donors' samples. V and J are TRBV10-3 and TRBJ2-2, with unresolved D. Sequenced: naive CD8+ T cells from PBMCs. CDR3 nucleotide sequence: TGTGCCATCAGTGAGTCAGAGCCCCATGGCCTTACCGGGGAGCTGTTTTTT. This gives the protein CAISESEPHGLTGELFF.